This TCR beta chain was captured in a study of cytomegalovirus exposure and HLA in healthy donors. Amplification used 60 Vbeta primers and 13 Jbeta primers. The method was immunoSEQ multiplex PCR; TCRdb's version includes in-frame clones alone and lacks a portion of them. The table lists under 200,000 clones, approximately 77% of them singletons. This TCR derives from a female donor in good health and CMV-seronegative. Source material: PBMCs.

CDR3 DNA sequence: TGTGCCAGCAGCCAAGCGGGAGGGCCGACAGATACGCAGTATTTT. It translates to CASSQAGGPTDTQYF. The chain uses TRBV4-2 and TRBJ2-3, with 8 bases aligning to TRBD2. The V segment lost 1 base and the J segment 3 bases; nucleotides outside the gene matches: 3. The CDR3 runs 15 residues. Germline V gene data show CDR1 as LGHNA and CDR2 as YNFKEQ.